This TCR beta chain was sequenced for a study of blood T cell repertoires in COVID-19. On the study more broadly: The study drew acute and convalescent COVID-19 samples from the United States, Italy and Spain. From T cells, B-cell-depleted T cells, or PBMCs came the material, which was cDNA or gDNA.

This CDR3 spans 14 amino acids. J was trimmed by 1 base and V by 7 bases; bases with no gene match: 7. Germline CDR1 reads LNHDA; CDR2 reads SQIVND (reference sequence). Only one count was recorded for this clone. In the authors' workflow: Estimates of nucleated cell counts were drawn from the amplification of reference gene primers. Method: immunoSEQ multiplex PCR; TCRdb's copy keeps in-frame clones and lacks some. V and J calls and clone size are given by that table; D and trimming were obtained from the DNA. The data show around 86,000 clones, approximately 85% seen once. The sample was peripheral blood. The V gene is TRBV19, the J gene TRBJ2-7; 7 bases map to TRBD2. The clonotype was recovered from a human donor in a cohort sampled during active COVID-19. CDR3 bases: TGTGCCAGTAAATCCCAGCGGGGTTCCTACGAGCAGTACTTC. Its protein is CASKSQRGSYEQYF.